This T cell receptor beta chain emerged from a study of sequential checkpoint blockade in melanoma. This CDR3 has 14 residues. The ends lost 1 base at V and 3 bases at J; junction bases unmatched: 0. Per the germline V gene, CDR1 is LGHNA and CDR2 is YSLEER. The sample's treatment: randomized to nivolumab then ipilimumab (arm A) or the reverse (arm B). DNA-damaging chemotherapy had not been given to any patient beforehand. Sorted cells were live CD3+CD8+, lacking CD19 and CD56, from PBMCs. Libraries were prepared by immunoSEQ multiplex PCR; TCRdb keeps only in-frame clonotypes and omits some of them. In the table there are 1,500 or so clones, around four fifths of which are singletons.

The rearrangement links TRBV4-3 to TRBJ2-7; TRBD2 matches at 10 bases. The source of this sequence is a human donor with melanoma. The sequenced sample was CD8+ T cells sorted from blood (inferred from file names), obtained from a patient given nivolumab and ipilimumab in sequence. The CDR3 is CASSQGTSGYEQYF. CDR3 coding DNA: TGCGCCAGCAGCCAAGGGACTAGCGGCTACGAGCAGTACTTC.